The 28 T cell receptor beta chains below were found in one sample sequenced in a study of CD8 T cells in ankylosing spondylitis. Each CDR3 protein gets one entry after TCRdb re-called the 5' RACE reads with MiXCR. The sample lists some 150,000 distinct CDR3 sequences, about an eighth occurring once. The sequenced sample was blood, either unsorted or a sorted T cell fraction (not recorded which). The receptors were gathered from a female donor with ankylosing spondylitis or in good health (not recorded which).

The rearrangement joins TRBV20-1 to TRBJ1-5, with 7 bases lining up with TRBD1. There are 12 residues in the CDR3. CDR1 and CDR2 (germline): DFQATT, SNEGSKA (reference sequence). The V segment lost 5 bases and the J segment 6 bases; nucleotides outside the gene matches: 4. The CDR3 nucleotides read TGCAGTGCTTCAGGGGGTGGTCAGCCCCAGCATTTT. Protein: CSASGGGQPQHF.

Remarks on this clonotype: Sequence at one end of the junction differs from germline and may be a read error. V usage is TRBV3-1 and J usage is TRBJ2-3; 8 bases line up with TRBD2. Germline lookup yields CDR1 LGHDT and CDR2 YNNKEL (reference sequence). The CDR3 extends over 17 amino acids. CDR3 sequence: CACSQEGTRGATDTQYF. The CDR3 DNA sequence: TGTGCCTGCAGCCAGGAGGGGACTAGGGGAGCCACAGATACGCAGTATTTT.

This clonotype occurred many times. The chain has TRBV12-3 or TRBV12-4 and TRBJ1-6; weak D call: TRBD1 (5 bases). Trimming cost V 5 bases and J 7 bases, with 12 bases left between them. The CDR3 consists of 14 residues. The DNA of the CDR3 is TGTGCCAGCAGTGCCCCAGGGCAAAATTCACCCCTCCACTTT. Translated: CASSAPGQNSPLHF.

This clonotype was detected ten times or more. The rearrangement links TRBV7-9 to TRBJ2-5, with TRBD2 matching over 10 bases. Unmatched junction bases numbered 6, after V lost 5 bases and J lost 3 bases. Per germline, CDR1 SEHNR and CDR2 FQNEAQ (reference sequence). The CDR3 is made up of 15 amino acids. The CDR3 protein is CASSEAGGREETQYF. The CDR3 DNA reads as TGTGCCAGCAGCGAAGCGGGGGGGCGAGAAGAGACCCAGTACTTC.

V and J are TRBV30 and TRBJ2-1; possible D gene TRBD2, 6 bases. The CDR3 spans 13 residues. Germline CDR1 is GTSNPN and CDR2 is SVGIG (reference sequence). This CDR3 is CATGETSYNEQFF. The CDR3 coding sequence is TGTGCGACGGGGGAGACCTCTTACAATGAGCAGTTCTTC.

This clonotype was seen ten or more times. This chain uses TRBV10-3 with TRBJ2-1, with a possible D match to TRBD2 (6 bases). V gave up 7 bases and J gave up 9 bases, with 13 bases separating them. Germline V gene data show CDR1 as ENHRY and CDR2 as SYGVKD. This CDR3 region has 12 residues. The CDR3 region is CAITPVGGEQFF. Written as DNA, the CDR3 is TGTGCCATCACCCCGGTGGGAGGTGAGCAGTTCTTC.

This clonotype was observed many times. The J gene is TRBJ2-1, the V gene TRBV7-2; 10 positions match TRBD2. Per germline, CDR1 SGHTA and CDR2 FQGNSA. V dropped 6 bases and J dropped 4; count of bases not matched to a gene: 12. The CDR3 contains 17 residues. In nucleotides, the CDR3 is TGTGCCAGCAGTTTATTAGCGGGAGGCCTATTTTACAATGAGCAGTTCTTC. This sequence encodes CASSLLAGGLFYNEQFF.

This clonotype was recorded many times. The chain uses TRBV7-2 and TRBJ1-1; D gene uncertain. This CDR3 region has 14 residues. V lost 2 bases and J lost 2, with 9 bases in between. Germline V gene data show CDR1 as SGHTA and CDR2 as FQGNSA. The CDR3 loop is CASSLFGINTEAFF. Written as DNA, the CDR3 is TGTGCCAGCAGCTTATTCGGGATCAACACTGAAGCTTTCTTT.

Note on this clonotype: This may come from a read error, since a much larger clone is one base off. The J gene is TRBJ1-2, the V gene TRBV11-2, with 9 bases fitting TRBD1. Germline V CDR1 and CDR2: SGHAT, FQNNGV. The CDR3 spans 16 residues. CDR3 loop: CASSLTGTGTNYGDTF. The CDR3 bases are TGTGCCAGCAGCTTGACCGGGACAGGGACCAACTATGGCGACACCTTC.

This clonotype was detected ten times or more. The J gene is TRBJ2-1, the V gene TRBV5-1, with D possibly TRBD1 on 5 matching bases. Germline V CDR1 and CDR2: SGHRS, YFSETQ. CDR3 length: 14 residues. V lost 0 bases and J 5 bases, leaving 9 bases between the germline ends. The CDR3 DNA is TGCGCCAGCAGCTTGGTGGGGCAGAACAATGAGCAGTTCTTC. Amino acids: CASSLVGQNNEQFF.

This clonotype was observed at least ten times. V is TRBV5-1 and J is TRBJ1-2; TRBD1 is a possible D gene (6 bases). Germline V gene data show CDR1 as SGHRS and CDR2 as YFSETQ. V shed 2 bases and J shed 0 bases, with 11 bases lying between them. CDR3 length: 15 amino acids. The CDR3 sequence is CASSFSGQSNYGYTF. DNA of the CDR3: TGCGCCAGCAGCTTCTCTGGACAGTCTAACTATGGCTACACCTTC.

The J gene is TRBJ1-1, the V gene TRBV5-4; 9 bases line up with TRBD1. CDR3 length: 14 amino acids. V trimming: 4 bases; J trimming: 4 bases; junction bases outside the gene matches: 5. Germline loops: CDR1 SGHNT, CDR2 YYREEE (reference sequence). CDR3 in amino acids: CASSRDREGTEAFF. In DNA, the CDR3 is TGTGCCAGCAGCCGGGACAGGGAGGGCACTGAAGCTTTCTTT.

There are many counts of this clonotype. The chain's CDR3 is CASSLGTSGITDTQYF. The CDR3 region has the DNA TGTGCCAGCAGTTTAGGTACTAGCGGGATCACAGATACGCAGTATTTT. V usage is TRBV27 and J usage is TRBJ2-3; 10 positions agree with TRBD2. The CDR3 loop spans 16 amino acids. The ends lost 2 bases at V and 2 bases at J; junction bases unmatched: 4. Per germline, CDR1 MNHEY and CDR2 SMNVEV (reference sequence).

This clonotype appeared many times. This chain uses TRBV12-3 or TRBV12-4 with TRBJ1-5; no clear D. CDR3 size: 13 residues. V was trimmed by 3 bases and J by 4 bases, leaving 7 bases between them. In nucleotides, the CDR3 is TGTGCCAGCAGTTTCGGCTATAATCAGCCCCAGCATTTT. Translation: CASSFGYNQPQHF.

In its sample, this clonotype was seen many times. The rearrangement uses TRBV29-1 and TRBJ2-7; D not resolved. The CDR3 runs 11 residues. V shed 3 bases and J shed 0 bases, with 3 bases lying between them. Germline assignment: CDR1 SQVTM and CDR2 ANQGSEA. This CDR3 is CSVDSSYEQYF. DNA for the CDR3: TGCAGCGTTGACAGCTCCTACGAGCAGTACTTC.

The CDR3 DNA follows: TGTGCCACCAGTCCCGGGACAGACTATGGCTACACCTTC. It translates to CATSPGTDYGYTF. The V and J genes are TRBV24-1 and TRBJ1-2; 7 bases align to TRBD1. With V trimmed by 6 bases and J by 3 bases, 3 bases remained unmatched. The CDR3 contains 13 residues. Germline loops: CDR1 KGHDR, CDR2 SFDVKD.

This clonotype was seen a handful of times. The chain couples TRBV19 to TRBJ1-1; a weak D match, TRBD1 (6 bases). The ends were cut back, 2 bases at V and 0 bases at J, with 10 bases in the middle. Germline V gene sequence: CDR1 LNHDA, CDR2 SQIVND (reference sequence). The CDR3 covers 15 residues. This chain's CDR3 is CASSIFTGMNTEAFF. For the CDR3, the DNA is TGTGCCAGTAGTATATTTACAGGGATGAACACTGAAGCTTTCTTT. The full variable domain, rest sourced from reference TRBV19 and TRBJ1-1, is DGGITQSPKYLFRKEGQNVTLSCEQNLNHDAMYWYRQDPGQGLRLIYYSQIVNDFQKGDIAEGYSVSREKKESFPLTVTSAQKNPTAFYLCASSIFTGMNTEAFFGQGTRLTVV.

V and J are TRBV11-3 and TRBJ2-1; a possible D gene is TRBD1 (6 bases). Germline values: CDR1 SGHNT, CDR2 YENEEA. The CDR3 runs 14 residues. V gave up 0 bases and J gave up 4 bases, with 7 bases separating them. The CDR3 DNA reads TGTGCCAGCAGCTTAGAAGGACAGTACAATGAGCAGTTCTTC. Translation gives CASSLEGQYNEQFF.

This clonotype was detected many times. The V and J genes are TRBV6-1 and TRBJ1-6; D is possibly TRBD1 (5 bases). The germline CDR1 and CDR2 sequences are MNHNS and SASEGT. Deletions cut 6 bases from V and 5 bases from J, with 14 bases between. The CDR3 contains 15 residues. Written as DNA, the CDR3 is TGTGCCAGCAGCCCCCAAGGGGCGGATAATTCACCCCTCCACTTT. Its translation: CASSPQGADNSPLHF.

The gene calls are TRBV18 and TRBJ1-4; D gene uncertain. V gave up 3 bases and J gave up 7 bases, with 12 bases separating them. Looked up from germline, CDR1 is KGHSH and CDR2 is LQKENI. CDR3 length: 14 amino acids. The CDR3: CASSPSRDGEKLFF. In nucleotides, the CDR3 is TGTGCCAGCTCACCTTCCCGGGATGGTGAAAAACTGTTTTTT.

This clonotype was counted many times. The V and J genes are TRBV5-6 and TRBJ1-1; a possible D gene is TRBD1 (6 bases). V was shortened by 2 bases and J by 2 bases, with 16 bases between the two germline ends. The CDR3 covers 16 residues. Germline assignment: CDR1 SGHDT and CDR2 YYEEEE. CDR3: CASSLGTSSLNTEAFF. As DNA, the CDR3 is TGTGCCAGCAGCTTAGGGACATCCTCTCTCAACACTGAAGCTTTCTTT. Variable domain in full (rest from reference TRBV5-6 and TRBJ1-1): DAGVTQSPTHLIKTRGQQVTLRCSPKSGHDTVSWYQQALGQGPQFIFQYYEEEERQRGNFPDRFSGHQFPNYSSELNVNALLLGDSALYLCASSLGTSSLNTEAFFGQGTRLTVV.

Concerning this clonotype: One end of the junction is discordant with germline, which a read error may explain. The V gene is TRBV15, the J gene TRBJ2-2; 8 nucleotides agree with TRBD2. CDR1 is LNHNV, CDR2 YYDKDF, per germline (reference sequence). The CDR3 covers 14 residues. The CDR3 region is CATSVREGGGERFF. DNA for the CDR3: TGTGCCACCAGCGTTCGGGAGGGCGGCGGGGAGCGGTTTTTT.

This clonotype was counted ten times or more. This rearrangement joins TRBV7-2 to TRBJ2-7, with D unclear. Germline V CDR1 and CDR2: SGHTA, FQGNSA. The CDR3 is 13 amino acids. V was clipped by 2 bases and J by 4 bases, with 9 bases between them. The CDR3, as DNA: TGTGCCAGCAGCTTATCGCGGAGATACGAGCAGTACTTC. Translating it yields CASSLSRRYEQYF.

This clonotype was seen at least ten times. The chain has TRBV7-9 and TRBJ2-6, with 7 bases lining up with TRBD1. The trim removed 5 bases at V and 4 bases at J, leaving 5 bases unmatched. The length of the CDR3 is 15 residues. Looked up from germline, CDR1 is SEHNR and CDR2 is FQNEAQ (reference sequence). CDR3 sequence reads: CASSATGVGANVLTF. The DNA for the CDR3 is TGTGCCAGCAGCGCCACAGGGGTCGGGGCCAACGTCCTGACTTTC.

In this sample, this clonotype turned up many times. CDR3 residues: CASSYSKGGAGGYGYTF. Written as DNA, the CDR3 is TGTGCCAGCAGTTACTCGAAGGGGGGCGCGGGGGGCTATGGCTACACCTTC. The chain combines TRBV6-5 with TRBJ1-2, with D perhaps TRBD1 (6 bases). Germline V gives CDR1 MNHEY, CDR2 SVGAGI. The CDR3 runs to 17 residues. Trimming cost V 0 bases and J 4 bases, with 18 bases left between them.

This chain's CDR3 is CASRRLDRGGPYEQYF. As DNA, the CDR3 is TGCGCCAGCAGGAGACTAGACCGGGGCGGGCCCTACGAGCAGTACTTC. This chain links TRBV5-1 with TRBJ2-7, with TRBD2 as a possible D gene (6 bases). The CDR3 contains 16 residues. Germline CDR1 reads SGHRS; CDR2 reads YFSETQ. The V end lost 5 bases, the J end lost 2 bases, and 20 bases lay between the germline ends.

This clonotype was seen at least ten times. The chain carries TRBV30 and TRBJ1-1; D is unclear. Trimming left V 3 bases short and J 3 bases short, with 11 bases between. Germline assignment: CDR1 GTSNPN and CDR2 SVGIG (reference sequence). The CDR3 length is 13 residues. The CDR3 sequence is CAWRYWKDTEAFF. The DNA for the CDR3 is TGTGCCTGGAGATACTGGAAAGACACTGAAGCTTTCTTT.

The CDR3, as DNA: TGTGCCAGCAGACCTTGGGTAGCGGGAGGATCAGAGACCCAGTACTTC. This codes for CASRPWVAGGSETQYF. The chain employs TRBV3-1 and TRBJ2-5, with TRBD2 matching over 10 bases. CDR1 and CDR2 (germline): LGHDT, YNNKEL (reference sequence). The junction had 11 bases not matched to a gene; V was cut back by 6 bases and J by 4 bases. This CDR3 is built from 16 residues.